The sequence of this TCR beta chain was determined in a study of T cell changes during pregnancy in multiple sclerosis. V lost 2 bases and J lost 0; bases outside the gene matches: 6. Per the germline V gene, CDR1 is SEHNR and CDR2 is FQNEAQ (reference sequence). This CDR3 spans 17 amino acids. The table came from immunoSEQ multiplex PCR; TCRdb's copy has only in-frame clones and leaves some out. In the table there are approximately 100,000 clones, roughly 90% of which are singletons. The TCR comes from a female donor with multiple sclerosis, enrolled in a pregnancy study. The specimen was peripheral blood, collected after pregnancy. The rearrangement joins TRBV7-9 to TRBJ2-7, with TRBD2 matching 11 bases. Written as DNA, the CDR3 is TGTGCCAGCAGCTTAAGGACTAGCGGGCCTCACTCCTACGAGCAGTACTTC. Translating gives CASSLRTSGPHSYEQYF.